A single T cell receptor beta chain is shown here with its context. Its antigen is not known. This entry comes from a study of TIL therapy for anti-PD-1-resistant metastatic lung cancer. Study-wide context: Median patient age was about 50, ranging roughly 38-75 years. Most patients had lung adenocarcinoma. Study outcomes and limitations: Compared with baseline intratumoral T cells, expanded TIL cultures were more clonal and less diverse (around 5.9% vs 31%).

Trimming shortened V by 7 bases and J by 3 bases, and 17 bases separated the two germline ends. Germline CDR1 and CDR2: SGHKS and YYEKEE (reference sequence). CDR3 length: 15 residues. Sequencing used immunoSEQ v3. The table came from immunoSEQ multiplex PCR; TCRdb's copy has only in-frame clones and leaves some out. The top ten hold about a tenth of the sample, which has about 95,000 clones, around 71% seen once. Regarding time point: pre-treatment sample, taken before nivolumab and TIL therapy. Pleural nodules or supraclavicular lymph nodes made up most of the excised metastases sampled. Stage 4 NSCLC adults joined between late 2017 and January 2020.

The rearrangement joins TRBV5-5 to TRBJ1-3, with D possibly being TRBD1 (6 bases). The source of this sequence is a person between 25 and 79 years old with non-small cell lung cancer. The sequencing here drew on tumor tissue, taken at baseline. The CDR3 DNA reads TGTGCCAGCCACAGTACAGGGTATTATGGAAACACCATATATTTT. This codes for CASHSTGYYGNTIYF.